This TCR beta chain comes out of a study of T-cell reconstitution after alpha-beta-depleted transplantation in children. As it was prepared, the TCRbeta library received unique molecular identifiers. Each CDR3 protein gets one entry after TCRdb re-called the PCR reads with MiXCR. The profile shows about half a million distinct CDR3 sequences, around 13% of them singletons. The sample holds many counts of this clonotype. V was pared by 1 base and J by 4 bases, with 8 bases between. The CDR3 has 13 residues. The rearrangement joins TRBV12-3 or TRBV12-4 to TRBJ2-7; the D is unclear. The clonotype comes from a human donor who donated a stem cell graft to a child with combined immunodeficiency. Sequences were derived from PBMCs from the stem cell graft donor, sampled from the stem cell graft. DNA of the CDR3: TGTGCCAGCAGTTTAGGTAGGAATTACGAGCAGTACTTC. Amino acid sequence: CASSLGRNYEQYF.